The text below deals with one TCR beta chain. No antigen is known for it. The data derive from a study of cytomegalovirus exposure and HLA in healthy donors. CDR1 and CDR2 from the germline V gene are SGHTA and FQGNSA. V lost 5 bases, J lost 7 bases, and 12 bases lay in between. CDR3 length equals 12 residues. PCR amplification relied on 60 Vbeta primers (plus 13 Jbeta primers). Assay: immunoSEQ multiplex PCR; the TCRdb copy retains only in-frame clones and omits some. The data hold some 110,000 clones, with 10% observed a single time. Study-wide points: Using a false discovery rate of 0.05, a later analysis showed that 15,000 to 20,000 TCR beta sequences were associated with HLA alleles. A later analysis reportedly identified an Asian-associated ancestry cluster as carrying fewer N-insertions than the approximately 670-donor mean. What TCR beta sequences reportedly achieved was accurate prediction of HLA-A and HLA-B alleles in most subjects.

Sequenced input: PBMCs. The clonotype was recovered from a man aged 35 to 55 in good health and CMV-seropositive. The chain couples TRBV7-2 to TRBJ2-7; unclear D gene. DNA of the CDR3: TGTGCCAGCAGCCGCAGGTCTCGGGAGCAGTACTTC. Its protein is CASSRRSREQYF.